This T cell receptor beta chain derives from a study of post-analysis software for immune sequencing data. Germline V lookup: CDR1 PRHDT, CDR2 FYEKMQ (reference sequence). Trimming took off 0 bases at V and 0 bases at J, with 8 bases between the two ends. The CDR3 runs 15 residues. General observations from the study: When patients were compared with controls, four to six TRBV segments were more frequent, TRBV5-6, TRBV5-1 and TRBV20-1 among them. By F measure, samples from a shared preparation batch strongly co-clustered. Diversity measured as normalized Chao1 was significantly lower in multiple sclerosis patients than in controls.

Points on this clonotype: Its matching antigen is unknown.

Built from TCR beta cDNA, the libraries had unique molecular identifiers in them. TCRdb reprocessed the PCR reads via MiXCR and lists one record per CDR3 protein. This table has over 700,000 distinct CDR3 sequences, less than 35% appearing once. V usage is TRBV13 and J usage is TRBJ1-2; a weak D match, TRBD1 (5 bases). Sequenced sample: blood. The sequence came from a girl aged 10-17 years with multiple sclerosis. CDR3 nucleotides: TGTGCCAGCAGCTTAGGGACAGATACTAACTATGGCTACACCTTC. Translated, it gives CASSLGTDTNYGYTF.